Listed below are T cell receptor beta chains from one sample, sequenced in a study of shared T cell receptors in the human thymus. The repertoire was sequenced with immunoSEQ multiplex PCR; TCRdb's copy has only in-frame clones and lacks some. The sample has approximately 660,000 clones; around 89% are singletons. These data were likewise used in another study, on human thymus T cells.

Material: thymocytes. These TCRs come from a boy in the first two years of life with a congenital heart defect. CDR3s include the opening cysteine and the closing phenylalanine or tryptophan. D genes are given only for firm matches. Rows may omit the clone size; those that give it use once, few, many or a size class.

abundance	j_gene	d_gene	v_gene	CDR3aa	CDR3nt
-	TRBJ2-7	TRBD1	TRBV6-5	CASSRDRGPSYEQYF	TGTGCCAGCAGCCGCGACAGGGGACCTTCCTACGAGCAGTACTTC
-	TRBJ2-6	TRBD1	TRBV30	CAWSPRTGEANVLTF	TGTGCCTGGAGTCCCAGGACAGGGGAGGCCAACGTCCTGACTTTC
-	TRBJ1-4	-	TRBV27	CASSLSYRPREKLFF	TGTGCCAGCAGTTTATCGTACAGGCCCAGGGAAAAACTGTTTTTT
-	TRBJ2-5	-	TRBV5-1	CASSPTGQFRSETQYF	TGCGCCAGCAGCCCGACCGGACAGTTTAGATCCGAGACCCAGTACTTC
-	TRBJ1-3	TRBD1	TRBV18	CASSRTGTGNTIYF	TGTGCCAGCTCAAGGACAGGGACTGGAAACACCATATATTTT
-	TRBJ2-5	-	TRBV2	CASSDSRGIGETQYF	TGTGCCAGCAGTGATTCCCGGGGAATTGGGGAGACCCAGTACTTC
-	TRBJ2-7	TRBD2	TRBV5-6	CASSPGGRPGGEQYF	TGTGCCAGCAGCCCTGGGGGCAGGCCGGGGGGGGAGCAGTACTTC
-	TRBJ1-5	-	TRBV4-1	CASSQKDTKGNQPQHF	TGCGCCAGCAGCCAAAAGGACACCAAGGGCAATCAGCCCCAGCATTTT
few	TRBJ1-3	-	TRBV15	CATIGGSGNTIYF	TGTGCCACCATAGGGGGATCCGGAAACACCATATATTTT
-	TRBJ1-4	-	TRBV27	CACAGAPNEKLFF	TGTGCCTGCGCAGGGGCCCCTAATGAAAAACTGTTTTTT